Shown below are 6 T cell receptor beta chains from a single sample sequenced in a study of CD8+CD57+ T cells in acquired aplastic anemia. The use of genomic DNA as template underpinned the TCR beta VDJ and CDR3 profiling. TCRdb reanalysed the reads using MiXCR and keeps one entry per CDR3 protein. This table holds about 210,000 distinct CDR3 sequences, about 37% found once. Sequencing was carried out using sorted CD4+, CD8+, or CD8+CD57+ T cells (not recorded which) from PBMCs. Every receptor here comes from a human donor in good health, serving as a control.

As DNA, the CDR3 is TGTGCCACCAGCAGGGATCCGAACACCGGGGAGCTGTTTTTT. This encodes CATSRDPNTGELFF. The V and J genes are TRBV15 and TRBJ2-2; D call uncertain. CDR1 is LNHNV and CDR2 is YYDKDF in the germline V gene (reference sequence). Trimming removed 3 bases from V and 0 bases from J, with 5 bases in between. The CDR3 spans 14 residues.

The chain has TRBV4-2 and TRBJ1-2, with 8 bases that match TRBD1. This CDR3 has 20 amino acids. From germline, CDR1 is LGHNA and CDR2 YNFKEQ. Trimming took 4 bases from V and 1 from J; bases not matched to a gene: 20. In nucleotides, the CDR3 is TGTGCCAGCAGCCCACTACAGGGGGGGGGCAGGGGCTCACTTAACTATGGCTACACCTTC. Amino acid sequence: CASSPLQGGGRGSLNYGYTF.

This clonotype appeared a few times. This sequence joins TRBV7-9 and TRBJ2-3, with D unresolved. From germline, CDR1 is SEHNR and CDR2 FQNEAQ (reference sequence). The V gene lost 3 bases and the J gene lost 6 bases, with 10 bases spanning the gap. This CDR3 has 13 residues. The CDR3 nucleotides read TGTGCCAGCAGCTTGGAGACCGCCGATACGCAGTATTTT. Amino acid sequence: CASSLETADTQYF.

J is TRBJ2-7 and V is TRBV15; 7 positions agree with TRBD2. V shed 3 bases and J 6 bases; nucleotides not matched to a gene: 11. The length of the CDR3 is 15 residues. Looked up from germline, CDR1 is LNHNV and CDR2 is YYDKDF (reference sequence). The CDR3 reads CATSRRGTSSGEQYF. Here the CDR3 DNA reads TGTGCCACCAGCAGGCGGGGGACCTCCTCGGGCGAGCAGTACTTC.

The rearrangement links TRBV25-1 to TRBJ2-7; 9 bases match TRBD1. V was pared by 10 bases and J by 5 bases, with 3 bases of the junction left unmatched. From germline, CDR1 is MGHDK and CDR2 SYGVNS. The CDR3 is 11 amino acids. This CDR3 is CANRGLDEQYF. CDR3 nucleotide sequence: TGTGCCAACAGGGGGCTGGACGAGCAGTACTTC.

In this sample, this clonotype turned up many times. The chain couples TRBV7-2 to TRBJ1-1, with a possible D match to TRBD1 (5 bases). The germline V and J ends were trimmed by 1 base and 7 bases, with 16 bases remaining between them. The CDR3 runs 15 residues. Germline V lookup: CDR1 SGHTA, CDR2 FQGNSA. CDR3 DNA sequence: TGTGCCAGCAGCTTAGTCTTCAAGGGGCCTGGTGAAGCTTTCTTT. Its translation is CASSLVFKGPGEAFF.